A selection of T cell receptor beta chains follows, all from one sample in a study of CD8 T cells in ankylosing spondylitis. TCRdb reprocessed the 5' RACE reads via MiXCR and lists one record per CDR3 protein. Counted here are approximately 110,000 distinct CDR3 sequences, around 24% occurring once; the ten biggest clones make up 12%. Sequenced sample: synovial fluid, either unsorted or a sorted T cell fraction (not recorded which). Source of these receptors: a male donor with ankylosing spondylitis. The CDR3 runs from the conserved cysteine through the conserved F or W. Each record gives: J gene, clone size, V gene, D gene, CDR3 DNA, CDR3 protein. The D gene is left open where the match is weak. The size of a clone is reported for some rows only, either as once, few or many, or as a class for expanded clones.

>TRBJ2-7|few|TRBV7-2|TRBD2
TGTGCCAGCAGCTTTGCGACTAGCGGGACCGAGCAGTACTTC
CASSFATSGTEQYF
>TRBJ2-2|few|TRBV5-1|NA
TGCGCCAGCAGCTTGGGACCCGGGGACACCGGGGAGCTGTTTTTT
CASSLGPGDTGELFF
>TRBJ2-7|NA|TRBV6-5|NA
TGTGCCAGCAGTTACGCGTTTGGGCAGTTCTACGAGCAGTACTTC
CASSYAFGQFYEQYF
>TRBJ2-1|NA|TRBV12-5|TRBD2
TGTGCTAGTGGTCTCGGACTAGCGGGAGGAAGTAATGAGCAGTTCTTC
CASGLGLAGGSNEQFF
>TRBJ2-1|NA|TRBV7-2|TRBD2
TGTGCCAGCAGCTTTACTAGCGGGGACTACAATGAGCAGTTCTTC
CASSFTSGDYNEQFF
>TRBJ1-5|NA|TRBV15|NA
TGTGCCACCAGCAGAGAACAGGGTGGACAGCCCCAGCATTTT
CATSREQGGQPQHF
>TRBJ2-7|NA|TRBV7-9|NA
TGTGCCAGCAGCTTGACGCAGTACGAGCAGTACTTC
CASSLTQYEQYF
>TRBJ2-2|NA|TRBV20-1|TRBD2
TGCAGTGCTAGCGGACTAGCGGGTGTTGCGAACACCGGGGAGCTGTTTTTT
CSASGLAGVANTGELFF
>TRBJ1-4|NA|TRBV10-2|NA
TGCGCCAGCACCCCTGCAATCACTAATGAAAAACTGTTTTTT
CASTPAITNEKLFF
>TRBJ2-3|few|TRBV29-1|NA
TGCAGCGTTGAAGATGGGGGAGATACGCAGTATTTT
CSVEDGGDTQYF
>TRBJ1-4|few|TRBV20-1|TRBD1
TGCAGTGCTGCAACAGGGGAGGTGGTTGAAAAACTGTTTTTT
CSAATGEVVEKLFF
>TRBJ2-5|NA|TRBV7-8|NA
TGTGCCAGCAACTACCCCAGGGGAGGAGTACAAGAGACCCAGTACTTC
CASNYPRGGVQETQYF
>TRBJ2-5|NA|TRBV5-1|TRBD2
TGCGCCAGCAGCTTCGAGCTCGGACTAGCTGGGGGAGAGACCCAGTACTTC
CASSFELGLAGGETQYF
>TRBJ2-1|NA|TRBV2|NA
TGTGCCAGCAGTGCCAGGGGAGGGAGCGGACGAAACTCCTACAATGAGCAGTTCTTC
CASSARGGSGRNSYNEQFF
>TRBJ2-5|NA|TRBV29-1|NA
TGCAGCTTTGGGGGCCTGAAAGAGACCCAGTACTTC
CSFGGLKETQYF
>TRBJ2-3|once|TRBV7-8|NA
TGTGCCAGCACAGGCAGCAGACCTTTCCGCGATACGCAGTATTTT
CASTGSRPFRDTQYF
>TRBJ2-1|NA|TRBV5-1|NA
TGCGCCAGCAGCTTGGGCGGGACAGCCTACAATGAGCAGTTCTTC
CASSLGGTAYNEQFF
>TRBJ2-2|few|TRBV10-2|TRBD1
TGCGCCAGCAATGGACAGGGGGCGAACACCGGGGAGCTGTTTTTT
CASNGQGANTGELFF
>TRBJ1-1|few|TRBV11-2|NA
TGTGCCAGCAGCTTAATAGCACAGGGAAACACTGAAGCTTTCTTT
CASSLIAQGNTEAFF
>TRBJ1-1|NA|TRBV28|NA
TGTGCCAGCAGTTCTCCGGAGGGGGTTGGAACTGAAGCTTTCTTT
CASSSPEGVGTEAFF
>TRBJ1-3|NA|TRBV11-2|TRBD1
TGTGCCAGCAGCTTAGCCCCGACAGGGGGTGGAAACACCATATATTTT
CASSLAPTGGGNTIYF
>TRBJ2-5|NA|TRBV29-1|NA
TGCAGCGTTGAGAGGCGGATCCAAGAGACCCAGTACTTC
CSVERRIQETQYF
>TRBJ2-4|many|TRBV7-9|NA
TGTGCCAGCAGTAAGGGTGTATACATTCAGTACTTC
CASSKGVYIQYF
>TRBJ1-5|NA|TRBV5-4|NA
TGTGCCAGCAGCTTAGGGGGTGAGGGACAGCCCCAGCATTTT
CASSLGGEGQPQHF
>TRBJ2-5|few|TRBV3-1|NA
TGTGCCAGCAGCTTTTTTGGGGGACAAGAGACCCAGTACTTC
CASSFFGGQETQYF
>TRBJ1-2|NA|TRBV5-6|TRBD1
TGTGCCAGCAGCTTGGGATACGGACAGGGTAAAGGCTACACCTTC
CASSLGYGQGKGYTF
>TRBJ2-1|NA|TRBV29-1|TRBD2
TGCAGCGTTGAAGGGGAACTAGCGGGAACCTACAATGAGCAGTTCTTC
CSVEGELAGTYNEQFF
>TRBJ1-1|few|TRBV25-1|NA
TGTGCCAGCAGTCCAGTTAGGAACACTGAAGCTTTCTTT
CASSPVRNTEAFF
>TRBJ2-7|many|TRBV10-3|NA
TGTGCCATCAGACTACCCTTGATCCCTGGGCAGGAGGTTGGCGAGCAGTACTTC
CAIRLPLIPGQEVGEQYF
>TRBJ2-1|few|TRBV5-1|NA
TGCGCCAGCAGCTTGAGGTTGGGGGACTCCTACAATGAGCAGTTCTTC
CASSLRLGDSYNEQFF
>TRBJ2-1|few|TRBV11-3|TRBD2
TGTGCCAGCTCGACTAGCGGGAGTGGTGAGCAGTTCTTC
CASSTSGSGEQFF
>TRBJ1-3|NA|TRBV2|NA
TGTGCCAGCAGTGAGGAAGGCGGCTACTCTGGAAACACCATATATTTT
CASSEEGGYSGNTIYF
>TRBJ2-5|NA|TRBV28|TRBD2
TGTGCCAGCAGAGACGCCGGGACTAGCGGGAGAGAGACCCAGTACTTC
CASRDAGTSGRETQYF
>TRBJ2-6|NA|TRBV5-1|TRBD1
TGCGCCAGCAGCTGGACAGGGGGCGGTGGGGCCAACGTCCTGACTTTC
CASSWTGGGGANVLTF
>TRBJ2-5|few|TRBV4-2|TRBD2
TGTGCCAGCAGCCAACTAGCGGGAGTTGAGACCCAGTACTTC
CASSQLAGVETQYF
>TRBJ2-1|NA|TRBV24-1|NA
TGTGCCACCAGGCAAAGGAATGAGCAGTTCTTC
CATRQRNEQFF
>TRBJ1-2|NA|TRBV5-8|NA
TGTGCCAGCAGCGACCACCGGGGACGGGGTTCGGACACCTTC
CASSDHRGRGSDTF
>TRBJ2-2|NA|TRBV6-1|TRBD2
TGTGCCAGCAGTGATATTGGGGGGGCTAGCGGGAGCGCCGGGGAGCTGTTTTTT
CASSDIGGASGSAGELFF
>TRBJ2-2|NA|TRBV7-8|TRBD2
TGTGCCAGCAGCTTACGAAGGGCTAGCGGACCCACCGGGGAGCTGTTTTTT
CASSLRRASGPTGELFF
>TRBJ2-3|few|TRBV3-1|NA
TGTGCCAGCAGCCAAGATTCGGGACTCCGCACAGATACGCAGTATTTT
CASSQDSGLRTDTQYF
>TRBJ1-3|few|TRBV18|NA
TGTGCCAGCTCACCCGCAGGAGGTTACACCATATATTTT
CASSPAGGYTIYF
>TRBJ1-6|NA|TRBV5-1|TRBD1
TGCGCCAGCAGCCTCCGGGACAGGGCGGTTCGTTCACCCCTCCACTTT
CASSLRDRAVRSPLHF
>TRBJ2-2|NA|TRBV5-5|NA
NA
CASNRRGAPEHRGAVFF
>TRBJ1-1|few|TRBV29-1|NA
TGCAGCGTTGAAGGGGGAGGGACTGAAGCTTTCTTT
CSVEGGGTEAFF
>TRBJ2-7|few|TRBV24-1|NA
TGTGCCACCAGTGATTCCCGGGACATCTCCTACGAGCAGTACTTC
CATSDSRDISYEQYF
>TRBJ1-1|few|TRBV12-3/TRBV12-4|NA
TGTGCCAGTTCCAACCCAGGATCGCGTCGTACTGAAGCTTTCTTT
CASSNPGSRRTEAFF
>TRBJ2-1|NA|TRBV3-1|NA
TGTGCCAGCAGCCCCCAGGTGTACAATGAGCAGTTCTTC
CASSPQVYNEQFF
>TRBJ1-1|NA|TRBV4-1|TRBD1
TGCGCCAGCAGCCAAACCGGGACAGGGGTCAATGAAGCTTTCTTT
CASSQTGTGVNEAFF
>TRBJ2-5|NA|TRBV3-1|NA
TGTGCCAGCAGCTTCCGGGCGGAGACCCAGTACTTC
CASSFRAETQYF
>TRBJ2-3|many|TRBV11-1|TRBD2
TGTGCCAGCAGCCTGACTAGCGGGAGTGGTGGCACAGATACGCAGTATTTT
CASSLTSGSGGTDTQYF
>TRBJ1-2|NA|TRBV27|TRBD1
TGTGCCAGCAAAAGCGAGGACAGGAGCCATGGCTACACCTTC
CASKSEDRSHGYTF
>TRBJ2-3|NA|TRBV5-1|NA
TGCGCCAGCAGCTTGGAGTGGCGCACAGATACGCAGTATTTT
CASSLEWRTDTQYF
>TRBJ2-7|NA|TRBV4-1|TRBD1
TGCGCCAGCAGCCCGGGACAGGGGGCTTTGTACGAGCAGTACTTC
CASSPGQGALYEQYF
>TRBJ1-5|NA|TRBV4-2|NA
TGTGCCAGCAGCTACAAGGGGACGGGAGGTAGCAATCAGCCCCAGCATTTT
CASSYKGTGGSNQPQHF
>TRBJ2-7|few|TRBV4-2|NA
TGTGCCAGCAGCCAAGCCCAGAGCGGCTCCATCGAGCAGTACTTC
CASSQAQSGSIEQYF